Listed here are 9 T cell receptor beta chains from one sample, sequenced in a study of shared T cell receptors in the human thymus. The protocol was immunoSEQ multiplex PCR, while the TCRdb copy is restricted to in-frame clones and leaves out a portion. In the table there are some 700,000 clones, 80% to 90% of which are singletons. These sequences were also reported in another study, on human thymus T cells.

The sequenced material came from thymocytes. Receptors originate from a girl under three years old with a congenital heart defect.

J is TRBJ1-5 and V is TRBV5-6; 8 bases match TRBD1. Germline V gene sequence: CDR1 SGHDT, CDR2 YYEEEE. V lost 4 bases and J lost 1; bases outside the gene matches: 7. The CDR3 covers 16 residues. CDR3 sequence: CASSHDRGRSNQPQHF. In DNA form, the CDR3 reads TGTGCCAGCAGCCACGACAGGGGCCGGAGCAATCAGCCCCAGCATTTT.

Written as DNA, the CDR3 is TGTGCCAGCAGCTCGACAGTCCGGGACTCAGAGCCCTCCTACAATGAGCAGTTCTTC. Translating gives CASSSTVRDSEPSYNEQFF. The V call is TRBV5-4, the J call TRBJ2-1; D perhaps matches TRBD2 (6 bases). This CDR3 comprises 19 residues. Deletions cut 3 bases from V and 0 bases from J, with 22 bases between. Germline CDR1 reads SGHNT; CDR2 reads YYREEE (reference sequence).

The chain combines TRBV25-1 with TRBJ2-3; 9 bases are shared with TRBD1. The germline CDR1 and CDR2 sequences are MGHDK and SYGVNS. The CDR3 consists of 14 residues. The J segment lost 2 bases and the V segment lost 5 bases, leaving 2 bases of the junction unmatched. For the CDR3, the DNA is TGTGCCAGCAGTCGGACAGGGGCCACAGATACGCAGTATTTT. This codes for CASSRTGATDTQYF.

This clone was seen once. This chain joins TRBV5-1 and TRBJ1-4; the D is unclear. CDR1 is SGHRS, CDR2 YFSETQ, per germline. The CDR3 is 17 residues long. Trimming took 0 bases from V and 0 from J, leaving 12 bases between them. The CDR3 DNA follows: TGCGCCAGCAGCTTGGAGGGAGTACCTACAACTAATGAAAAACTGTTTTTT. This codes for CASSLEGVPTTNEKLFF.

The chain uses TRBV18 and TRBJ1-2; D is unclear. Germline CDR1 is KGHSH and CDR2 is LQKENI. This CDR3 is built from 12 residues. V was pared by 1 base and J by 11 bases, with 11 bases between. The DNA of the CDR3 is TGTGCCAGCTCACCACTAGACAAGTATTACACCTTC. Protein product: CASSPLDKYYTF.

For this clone: A junction end diverges from the germline sequence, so it may reflect a read error. Other nucleotide sequences in the sample specify the same CDR3. The chain joins TRBV30 to TRBJ1-6; 10 bases line up with TRBD1. Germline V gene lookup returns CDR1 GTSNPN and CDR2 SVGIG (reference sequence). This CDR3 spans 20 amino acids. The CDR3 here is CAWRQKSYWRDRGRNSPLHF. The CDR3 DNA reads as TGTGCCTGGAGACAAAAAAGCTATTGGCGGGACAGGGGTCGGAATTCCCCCCTCCACTTT.

This rearrangement joins TRBV7-6 to TRBJ1-1; D is unclear. Trimming pared 1 base from V and 5 bases from J, leaving 14 bases between. Germline V gene lookup returns CDR1 SGHVS and CDR2 FNYEAQ. The CDR3 totals 15 residues. CDR3 sequence reads: CASSLVLGGLTEAFF. In DNA form, the CDR3 reads TGTGCCAGCAGCTTAGTCTTAGGCGGATTAACTGAAGCTTTCTTT.

The rearrangement joins TRBV5-6 to TRBJ2-2, with 10 bases fitting TRBD1. This CDR3 region has 15 residues. The germline CDR1 and CDR2 sequences are SGHDT and YYEEEE. J was trimmed by 8 bases and V by 3 bases; bases with no gene match: 7. The CDR3 DNA reads as TGTGCCAGCAGCTCCCGACAGGGGGCAAAAGGGGAGCTGTTTTTT. Its protein product is CASSSRQGAKGELFF. Full variable domain (outside the CDR3, taken from reference TRBV5-6 and TRBJ2-2): DAGVTQSPTHLIKTRGQQVTLRCSPKSGHDTVSWYQQALGQGPQFIFQYYEEEERQRGNFPDRFSGHQFPNYSSELNVNALLLGDSALYLCASSSRQGAKGELFFGEGSRLTVL.

V gene TRBV7-2 combines with J gene TRBJ2-5; 12 positions agree with TRBD2. CDR1 is SGHTA and CDR2 is FQGNSA in the germline V gene. The V gene end was trimmed by 5 bases and the J gene end by 3 bases; junction bases not matched to a gene: 4. The CDR3 covers 15 residues. CDR3 nucleotides: TGTGCCAGCAGCACCCGGACTAGCGGGGAAGAGACCCAGTACTTC. It is translated as CASSTRTSGEETQYF.